The 14 T cell receptor beta chains given below trace back to one sample, sequenced in a study of identifying expanded T cells in peripheral blood (dated by TCRdb to between 2017 and 2020). The method behind the library was the immunoSEQ multiplex PCR assay. TCRdb took over this immuneACCESS table, retaining in-frame rearrangements with V and J assigned. Such tables are incomplete; in checked studies, under half of the missing clones stem from an unresolved V gene, and the remainder is unexplained. This sample is represented by approximately 94,000 clones; approximately 88% of them were singletons. Of the sample, 5.5% is held by the ten largest clones. Material for sequencing was blood. The receptors were sampled from a person between 18 and 75 years old in good health.

The CDR3 is CASSLNGQYNEQFF. The CDR3 DNA is TGTGCCAGCAGCTTAAACGGACAGTACAATGAGCAGTTCTTC. The chain uses TRBV7-2 and TRBJ2-1; possible D gene TRBD1, 6 bases. CDR1 is SGHTA and CDR2 is FQGNSA in the germline V gene. With 2 bases removed from V and 4 bases from J, the gap between germline ends came to 9 bases. The CDR3 runs to 14 residues.

J is TRBJ1-2 and V is TRBV4-2; 9 nucleotides match TRBD1. The CDR3 contains 16 residues. The V and J ends lost 4 bases and 8 bases, in that order; junction bases with no gene match: 14. Germline V gene sequence: CDR1 LGHNA, CDR2 YNFKEQ. CDR3 nucleotide sequence: TGTGCCAGCAGCCCGGGACAGGGCGGCCTGGGTGGAGGCTACACCTTC. Translated: CASSPGQGGLGGGYTF.

The chain employs TRBV19 and TRBJ2-5; D not resolved. CDR1 and CDR2 (germline): LNHDA, SQIVND (reference sequence). With 1 base removed from V and 2 bases from J, the gap between germline ends came to 11 bases. The CDR3 is 15 residues long. As DNA, the CDR3 is TGTGCCAGTAGTATAGGGGCCAGAAGTCAAGAGACCCAGTACTTC. Encoded protein: CASSIGARSQETQYF.

The CDR3 loop reads CASSTGASYEQYF. Here the CDR3 DNA reads TGCGCCAGCAGCACGGGGGCCTCCTACGAGCAGTACTTC. The chain is built from TRBV5-1 and TRBJ2-7; either TRBD1 or TRBD2 may supply D (6 bases each). CDR1 and CDR2 from the germline V gene are SGHRS and YFSETQ. The CDR3 loop spans 13 amino acids. V was clipped by 4 bases and J by 0 bases, with 8 bases between them.

This clone was observed a single time. The rearrangement links TRBV7-3 to TRBJ2-5, with 11 bases lining up with TRBD2. The CDR3 covers 18 residues. Germline CDR1 reads SGHTA; CDR2 reads FQGTGA. Trimming removed 1 base from V and 2 bases from J; junction bases left unmatched: 9. This chain's CDR3 is CASSLSSLAGGGQETQYF. The DNA for the CDR3 is TGTGCCAGCAGCTTAAGTTCGCTAGCGGGAGGAGGACAAGAGACCCAGTACTTC.

This chain uses TRBV2 with TRBJ1-5; 10 positions match TRBD1. The CDR3 has 16 residues. The V gene end was trimmed by 2 bases and the J gene end by 5 bases; junction bases not matched to a gene: 6. Per the germline V gene, CDR1 is SNHLY and CDR2 is FYNNEI. Here the CDR3 reads CASSEFGDRGYQPQHF. The CDR3 DNA sequence: TGTGCCAGCAGTGAATTCGGGGACAGGGGTTATCAGCCCCAGCATTTT.

The chain couples TRBV11-3 to TRBJ2-5, with D perhaps assigned TRBD1 or TRBD2 (5 bases each). Germline CDR1 is SGHNT and CDR2 is YENEEA. The CDR3 runs 14 residues. Trimming removed 4 bases from V and 7 bases from J, with 16 bases in between. CDR3 residues: CASSSGTDQGTQYF. The CDR3 DNA reads as TGTGCCAGCAGCTCCGGGACGGATCAGGGGACCCAGTACTTC.

The chain uses TRBV27 and TRBJ2-1, with D hard to call. The CDR3 contains 15 residues. Trimming left V 3 bases short and J 0 bases short, with 9 bases between. CDR1 and CDR2 from the germline V gene are MNHEY and SMNVEV (reference sequence). The DNA for the CDR3 is TGTGCCAGCAGTTTGTCGGCGGTCTCCTACAATGAGCAGTTCTTC. Protein: CASSLSAVSYNEQFF.

The V and J genes are TRBV4-1 and TRBJ1-2; 9 bases are a match to TRBD1. CDR1 is MGHRA and CDR2 is YSYEKL in the germline V gene. The CDR3 has 17 amino acids. J lost 1 base, V lost 0 bases, and 6 bases had no gene match. CDR3 DNA sequence: TGCGCCAGCAGCCAAGATCTGAGGGACAGGGATAACTATGGCTACACCTTC. This gives the protein CASSQDLRDRDNYGYTF.

V usage is TRBV5-1 and J usage is TRBJ1-1, with 7 positions matching TRBD1. The CDR3 consists of 12 residues. After removal of 4 bases from V and 6 bases from J, the junction contained 3 bases not matched to a gene. The germline CDR1 and CDR2 sequences are SGHRS and YFSETQ. CDR3 sequence: CASSLTGAEAFF. CDR3 in DNA: TGCGCCAGCAGCCTAACAGGGGCTGAAGCTTTCTTT.

The rearrangement joins TRBV27 to TRBJ1-1, with D perhaps TRBD1 (5 bases). V was cut by 2 bases and J by 7 bases, with 14 bases left in between. The germline CDR1 and CDR2 sequences are MNHEY and SMNVEV (reference sequence). The CDR3 contains 14 residues. CDR3 DNA: TGTGCCAGCAGTTTAAGGGCAGGGAATCGTGAAGCTTTCTTT. Translating gives CASSLRAGNREAFF.

CDR3 sequence reads: CATSRDRVPGELFF. The CDR3 nucleotides read TGTGCCACCAGCAGAGATAGGGTCCCCGGGGAGCTGTTTTTT. V and J are TRBV15 and TRBJ2-2; no firm D call. Germline lookup yields CDR1 LNHNV and CDR2 YYDKDF (reference sequence). The CDR3 has 14 amino acids. Trimming left V 0 bases short and J 6 bases short, with 8 bases between. Variable domain in full (rest from reference TRBV15 and TRBJ2-2): DAMVIQNPRYQVTQFGKPVTLSCSQTLNHNVMYWYQQKSSQAPKLLFHYYDKDFNNEADTPDNFQSRRPNTSFCFLDIRSPGLGDTAMYLCATSRDRVPGELFFGEGSRLTVL.

This sequence joins TRBV19 and TRBJ1-5, with TRBD1 as a possible D gene (5 bases). The CDR3 is 13 residues long. Per germline, CDR1 LNHDA and CDR2 SQIVND (reference sequence). Trimming took 4 bases from V and 6 from J, leaving 10 bases between them. The chain's CDR3 is CASSTPGAQPQHF. CDR3 nucleotides: TGTGCCAGTAGTACCCCTGGGGCTCAGCCCCAGCATTTT.

The chain links TRBV7-9 to TRBJ2-2, with D possibly TRBD2 on 6 matching bases. The CDR3 extends over 15 amino acids. Germline V gives CDR1 SEHNR, CDR2 FQNEAQ (reference sequence). Trimming took off 5 bases at V and 4 bases at J, with 14 bases between the two ends. The CDR3 bases are TGTGCCAGCAGCCTCGGGGAGGTCGTCACCGGGGAGCTGTTTTTT. Translation gives CASSLGEVVTGELFF.